Listed here are 16 T cell receptor beta chains from one sample, sequenced in a study of blood T cell repertoires in COVID-19. Method: immunoSEQ multiplex PCR; TCRdb's copy keeps in-frame clones and lacks some. The sample has around 400,000 clones, about 87% seen once. The specimen was peripheral blood. The receptors were gathered from a woman in her twenties or thirties with COVID-19, enrolled during active disease.

This rearrangement joins TRBV18 to TRBJ2-7; tentatively, D is TRBD2 (6 bases). The CDR3 runs to 15 residues. Germline CDR1 reads KGHSH; CDR2 reads LQKENI. V lost 1 base, J lost 2 bases, and 12 bases lay in between. The CDR3 spells CASSPQFGGAYEQYF. In DNA form, the CDR3 reads TGTGCCAGCTCACCACAGTTCGGGGGAGCCTACGAGCAGTACTTC.

The CDR3 here is CTSSHLIRDTSGNTIYF. The CDR3 DNA sequence: TGCACCAGCAGCCACCTGATCCGGGACACATCTGGAAACACCATATATTTT. This chain joins TRBV1 and TRBJ1-3; the table's D call TRBD1 went unverified against the DNA. TRBV1 is labeled a pseudogene. The CDR3 length is 17 residues.

The V call is TRBV2, the J call TRBJ2-6; D gene ambiguous. The ends were cut back, 6 bases at V and 0 bases at J, with 6 bases in the middle. CDR1 SNHLY and CDR2 FYNNEI come from the germline V gene. This CDR3 has 14 residues. DNA of the CDR3: TGTGCCAGCAGACAGCCCTCTGGGGCCAACGTCCTGACTTTC. It translates to CASRQPSGANVLTF. Together with reference TRBV2 and TRBJ2-6, the CDR3 gives the full variable domain: EPEVTQTPSHQVTQMGQEVILRCVPISNHLYFYWYRQILGQKVEFLVSFYNNEISEKSEIFDDQFSVERPDGSNFTLKIRSTKLEDSAMYFCASRQPSGANVLTFGAGSRLTVL.

This clone was picked up a small number of times. V and J are TRBV2 and TRBJ1-1; tentatively, D is TRBD1 (5 bases). The V and J ends lost 5 bases and 4 bases respectively, with 14 bases between them. The germline V gene has CDR1 SNHLY and CDR2 FYNNEI. The CDR3 length is 14 residues. The CDR3 loop is CASSYSGVGTEAFF. For the CDR3, the DNA is TGTGCCAGCAGTTACTCGGGGGTAGGCACTGAAGCTTTCTTT.

This clone was detected ten times or more. The chain is built from TRBV7-8 and TRBJ1-3; maybe TRBD1 (6 bases). Germline CDR1 and CDR2: SGHVS and FQNEAQ. The CDR3 runs 15 residues. V lost 7 bases to trimming and J lost 4 bases, with 17 bases between them. The CDR3 region has the DNA TGTGCCAGCACCCCCGAGGGGGGGGGCGGAAACACCATATATTTT. Its translation is CASTPEGGGGNTIYF.

DNA of the CDR3: TGTGCCAGCAGCCCCGCGAAGCGGGAAGAGACCCAGTACTTC. It yields the protein CASSPAKREETQYF. The V gene is TRBV3-1 (or the pseudogene TRBV3-2), the J gene TRBJ2-5; weak D call: TRBD2 (6 bases). From germline, CDR1 is LGHDT and CDR2 YNNKEL (reference sequence). Trimming left V 4 bases short and J 3 bases short, with 12 bases between. CDR3 size: 14 residues.

The chain links TRBV19 to TRBJ1-4, with D perhaps matching TRBD1 (5 bases). V was cut by 7 bases and J by 8 bases, with 20 bases left in between. Germline V gene lookup returns CDR1 LNHDA and CDR2 SQIVND (reference sequence). The CDR3 runs to 15 residues. Written as DNA, the CDR3 is TGTGCCAGTAACGAACTTGGGGGGAGCGGAGAAAAACTGTTTTTT. This gives the protein CASNELGGSGEKLFF.

This clone showed up just a few times. The chain carries TRBV6-2 or TRBV6-3 and TRBJ1-1; D call uncertain. The CDR3 is 15 residues long. V gave up 2 bases and J gave up 5 bases, with 15 bases separating them. Germline V gives CDR1 MNHEY, CDR2 SVGEGT. CDR3 residues: CASSYRMGGGTEAFF. The CDR3 DNA sequence: TGTGCCAGCAGTTACCGGATGGGCGGAGGGACTGAAGCTTTCTTT.

This chain connects TRBV18 to TRBJ1-6; D is ambiguous. Trimming took off 2 bases at V and 5 bases at J, with 7 bases between the two ends. The CDR3 has 14 residues. The germline CDR1 and CDR2 sequences are KGHSH and LQKENI. The CDR3 sequence: CASSPGRDNSPLHF. The CDR3 coding sequence is TGTGCCAGCTCACCAGGGCGAGATAATTCACCCCTCCACTTT.

The chain is built from TRBV25-1 and TRBJ2-4; maybe TRBD1 (6 bases). The ends were cut back, 5 bases at V and 7 bases at J, with 18 bases in the middle. Germline lookup yields CDR1 MGHDK and CDR2 SYGVNS. The CDR3 runs 15 residues. The CDR3 DNA reads as TGTGCCAGCAGTCCAATCGGTAGGGGGACGAACATTCAGTACTTC. This gives the protein CASSPIGRGTNIQYF.

This chain uses TRBV19 with TRBJ1-1; tentative D call: TRBD1 (5 bases). The CDR3 totals 15 residues. Germline V gene data show CDR1 as LNHDA and CDR2 as SQIVND (reference sequence). The V end lost 3 bases, the J end lost 0 bases, and 11 bases lay between the germline ends. CDR3 DNA: TGTGCCAGTAGTATCGGGGGTCTCATGAACACTGAAGCTTTCTTT. The encoded protein is CASSIGGLMNTEAFF.

The chain combines TRBV2 with TRBJ2-5; D not certain. The ends were cut back, 6 bases at V and 4 bases at J, with 12 bases in the middle. The CDR3 totals 13 residues. CDR1 and CDR2 (germline): SNHLY, FYNNEI. CDR3 loop: CASRAGSGETQYF. The CDR3 nucleotides read TGTGCCAGCAGGGCCGGGTCCGGAGAGACCCAGTACTTC.

The chain couples TRBV6-4 to TRBJ1-1; D gene uncertain. Trimming stripped 4 bases from V and 1 base from J, with 7 bases between. CDR1 is MRHNA, CDR2 SNTAGT, per germline. The CDR3 consists of 13 residues. The CDR3 here is CASSVRGNTEAFF. For the CDR3, the DNA is TGTGCCAGCAGTGTCCGGGGGAACACTGAAGCTTTCTTT.

The chain carries TRBV2 and TRBJ2-5, with a possible D match to TRBD1 (7 bases). Trimming cost V 0 bases and J 5 bases, with 13 bases left between them. Germline CDR1 SNHLY, CDR2 FYNNEI. The CDR3 sequence is 15 residues long. As DNA, the CDR3 is TGTGCCAGCAGTGAAGCTGGCCCAGGGGGGGAGACCCAGTACTTC. It translates to CASSEAGPGGETQYF.

The gene calls are TRBV24-1 and TRBJ1-2; D is ambiguous. CDR3 length: 13 amino acids. Deletions cut 4 bases from V and 5 bases from J, with 10 bases between. Germline-derived CDR1 and CDR2 are KGHDR and SFDVKD. The CDR3 region has the DNA TGTGCCACCAGTGACCCACCCAGTTATGGCTACACCTTC. Its protein product is CATSDPPSYGYTF.

V is TRBV5-5 and J is TRBJ2-5; TRBD2 matches 8 bases. Germline V gene lookup returns CDR1 SGHKS and CDR2 YYEKEE (reference sequence). V shed 5 bases and J 5 bases; nucleotides not matched to a gene: 8. The CDR3 sequence is 14 residues long. This CDR3 reads CASRKGLVRETQYF. The CDR3 bases are TGTGCCAGCAGAAAGGGACTAGTCAGGGAGACCCAGTACTTC.